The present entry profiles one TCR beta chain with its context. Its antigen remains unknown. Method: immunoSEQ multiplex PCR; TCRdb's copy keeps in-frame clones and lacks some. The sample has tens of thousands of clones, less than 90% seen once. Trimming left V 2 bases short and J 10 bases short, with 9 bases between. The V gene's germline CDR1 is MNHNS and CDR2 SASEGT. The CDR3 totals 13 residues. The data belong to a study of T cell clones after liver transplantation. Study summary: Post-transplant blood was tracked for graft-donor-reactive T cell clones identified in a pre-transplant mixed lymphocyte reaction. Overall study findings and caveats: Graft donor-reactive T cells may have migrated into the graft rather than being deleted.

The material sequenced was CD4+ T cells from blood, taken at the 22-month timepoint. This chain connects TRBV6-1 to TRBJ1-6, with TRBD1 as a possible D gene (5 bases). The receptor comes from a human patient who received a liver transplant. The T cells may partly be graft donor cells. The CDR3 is CASSEMGGSPLHF. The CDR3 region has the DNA TGTGCCAGCAGTGAAATGGGGGGGTCACCCCTCCACTTT.